These T cell receptor beta chains were read from a single sample in a study of cytomegalovirus exposure and HLA in healthy donors. The method was immunoSEQ multiplex PCR; TCRdb's version includes in-frame clones alone and lacks a portion of them. The sample records some 95,000 clones, more than 60% being singletons. Sequencing was carried out using PBMCs. These receptors all stem from a man aged 50-59 years in good health and CMV-seropositive. CDR3s include the opening cysteine and the closing phenylalanine or tryptophan. Each record gives: clone size, D gene, J gene, V gene, CDR3 protein, CDR3 DNA. The D gene is left open where the match is weak. Expanded clones get a size class; other rows say once, few or many, or leave the size out.

abundance: -; d_gene: -; j_gene: TRBJ1-3; v_gene: TRBV7-2; CDR3aa: CASSLDRTSGNTIYF; CDR3nt: TGTGCCAGCAGCTTAGACAGGACATCTGGAAACACCATATATTTT
abundance: -; d_gene: TRBD1; j_gene: TRBJ2-7; v_gene: TRBV19; CDR3aa: CASRLTGGSAEQYF; CDR3nt: TGTGCCAGTAGGTTGACAGGGGGCTCTGCCGAGCAGTACTTC
abundance: -; d_gene: -; j_gene: TRBJ1-6; v_gene: TRBV5-6; CDR3aa: CASQGAGNSPLHF; CDR3nt: TGTGCCAGCCAGGGAGCGGGGAATTCACCCCTCCACTTT
abundance: -; d_gene: -; j_gene: TRBJ1-4; v_gene: TRBV7-9; CDR3aa: CASSPLLGRGGEKLFF; CDR3nt: TGTGCCAGCAGCCCCCTATTGGGCAGGGGCGGTGAAAAACTGTTTTTT
abundance: once; d_gene: -; j_gene: TRBJ2-5; v_gene: TRBV5-1; CDR3aa: CASSWEQETQYF; CDR3nt: TGCGCCAGCAGCTGGGAGCAAGAGACCCAGTACTTC
abundance: -; d_gene: TRBD1; j_gene: TRBJ1-2; v_gene: TRBV2; CDR3aa: CASRGTGALYGYTF; CDR3nt: TGTGCCAGCAGGGGGACAGGGGCCCTCTATGGCTACACCTTC
abundance: once; d_gene: -; j_gene: TRBJ1-1; v_gene: TRBV4-3; CDR3aa: CASSPRIGGDTEAFF; CDR3nt: TGCGCCAGCAGCCCCCGAATTGGGGGGGACACTGAAGCTTTCTTT
abundance: -; d_gene: -; j_gene: TRBJ2-5; v_gene: TRBV7-9; CDR3aa: CASSLGASAGTQETQYF; CDR3nt: TGTGCCAGCAGCTTAGGGGCTAGCGCCGGGACCCAAGAGACCCAGTACTTC
abundance: -; d_gene: -; j_gene: TRBJ2-7; v_gene: TRBV11-2; CDR3aa: CASSFLQGSPYEQYF; CDR3nt: TGTGCCAGCAGCTTCTTACAGGGCTCCCCCTACGAGCAGTACTTC
abundance: -; d_gene: -; j_gene: TRBJ1-1; v_gene: TRBV30; CDR3aa: CAWSVYGGAAEAFF; CDR3nt: TGTGCCTGGAGTGTATATGGAGGGGCCGCTGAAGCTTTCTTT
abundance: -; d_gene: -; j_gene: TRBJ1-1; v_gene: TRBV12-5; CDR3aa: CASGWTNTEAFF; CDR3nt: TGTGCTAGTGGTTGGACTAACACTGAAGCTTTCTTT
abundance: -; d_gene: TRBD1; j_gene: TRBJ2-5; v_gene: TRBV6-1; CDR3aa: CASSEEAGGFGTQYF; CDR3nt: TGTGCCAGCAGTGAAGAAGCAGGGGGCTTTGGGACCCAGTACTTC
abundance: -; d_gene: -; j_gene: TRBJ1-5; v_gene: TRBV19; CDR3aa: CASRHRVDSNQPQHF; CDR3nt: TGTGCCAGCCGTCACAGGGTTGATAGCAATCAGCCCCAGCATTTT
abundance: once; d_gene: -; j_gene: TRBJ2-7; v_gene: TRBV4-3; CDR3aa: CASSPGHSYEQYF; CDR3nt: TGCGCCAGCAGCCCGGGACACTCCTACGAGCAGTACTTC
abundance: -; d_gene: TRBD1; j_gene: TRBJ2-1; v_gene: TRBV4-2; CDR3aa: CASSQDSEGAPSSYNEQFF; CDR3nt: TGTGCCAGCAGCCAAGATTCTGAGGGGGCCCCAAGCTCCTACAATGAGCAGTTCTTC
abundance: few; d_gene: TRBD1; j_gene: TRBJ2-7; v_gene: TRBV7-6; CDR3aa: CASSHMVAGGEHEQYF; CDR3nt: TGTGCCAGCAGCCACATGGTGGCAGGGGGAGAACACGAGCAGTACTTC
abundance: -; d_gene: TRBD1; j_gene: TRBJ1-6; v_gene: TRBV5-1; CDR3aa: CASSAGQDSLSPLHF; CDR3nt: TGCGCCAGCAGCGCGGGACAGGACTCCCTTTCACCCCTCCACTTT
abundance: -; d_gene: -; j_gene: TRBJ2-7; v_gene: TRBV5-1; CDR3aa: CASSSRDILYEQYF; CDR3nt: TGCGCCAGCAGCTCCCGGGACATTCTTTACGAGCAGTACTTC
abundance: few; d_gene: -; j_gene: TRBJ1-6; v_gene: TRBV30; CDR3aa: CAWSVQGNSPLHF; CDR3nt: TGTGCCTGGAGTGTACAGGGAAATTCACCCCTCCACTTT
abundance: once; d_gene: TRBD2; j_gene: TRBJ2-5; v_gene: TRBV27; CDR3aa: CASRGTSGGAKKTQYF; CDR3nt: TGTGCCAGCAGGGGGACTAGCGGGGGGGCCAAGAAGACCCAGTACTTC
abundance: -; d_gene: TRBD1; j_gene: TRBJ1-3; v_gene: TRBV28; CDR3aa: CASSLDRGTSGNTIYF; CDR3nt: TGTGCCAGCAGCCTCGACAGGGGGACGTCTGGAAACACCATATATTTT
abundance: -; d_gene: -; j_gene: TRBJ1-2; v_gene: TRBV6-5; CDR3aa: CASSTPPFGSYTF; CDR3nt: TGTGCCAGCAGTACCCCTCCTTTCGGGAGCTACACCTTC
abundance: few; d_gene: TRBD2; j_gene: TRBJ2-1; v_gene: TRBV9; CDR3aa: CASSVGSGGPLREQFF; CDR3nt: TGTGCCAGCAGCGTAGGTAGCGGGGGGCCCCTCAGGGAGCAGTTCTTC
abundance: -; d_gene: -; j_gene: TRBJ1-1; v_gene: TRBV4-2; CDR3aa: CASSQDKNTEAFF; CDR3nt: TGTGCCAGCAGCCAAGATAAGAACACTGAAGCTTTCTTT
abundance: few; d_gene: TRBD1; j_gene: TRBJ1-1; v_gene: TRBV29-1; CDR3aa: CSVEDLGTVNTEAFF; CDR3nt: TGCAGCGTTGAAGATCTCGGGACAGTGAACACTGAAGCTTTCTTT
abundance: -; d_gene: TRBD1; j_gene: TRBJ2-7; v_gene: TRBV6-5; CDR3aa: CASSRMGQGSEQYF; CDR3nt: TGTGCCAGCAGTCGAATGGGACAGGGCAGCGAGCAGTACTTC
abundance: -; d_gene: TRBD2; j_gene: TRBJ2-1; v_gene: TRBV11-2; CDR3aa: CASSLGPGLANHEQFF; CDR3nt: TGTGCCAGCAGCTTAGGACCGGGACTAGCTAATCATGAGCAGTTCTTC
abundance: -; d_gene: TRBD2; j_gene: TRBJ2-1; v_gene: TRBV7-2; CDR3aa: CASRATRAGDEQFF; CDR3nt: TGTGCCAGCAGGGCCACAAGAGCGGGAGATGAGCAGTTCTTC